This T cell receptor beta chain was sequenced in a study of HIV-infected children after antiretroviral therapy interruption. Study-level results: The Gini coefficient of naive CD4+ repertoires rose, returning to baseline by 3 years.

Trimming removed 4 bases at V and 2 bases at J, with 13 bases between. CDR1 is SGHRS, CDR2 YFSETQ, per germline. The CDR3 is 15 amino acids. As to this clonotype: Its antigen is unidentified.

As for treatment: PENTA 11 planned treatment interruption arm or continuous ART arm. From thawed PBMCs, naive CD4+ CD45RA+ CD45RO- T cells were sorted. Unique molecular identifiers were included in an RNA-based 3' RACE TCR library. TCRdb used MiXCR to reprocess the 3' RACE reads, holding one entry per CDR3 protein. This table has fewer than 100,000 distinct CDR3 sequences, approximately 6.9% appearing once. The material sequenced was CD45RA+ CD4+ T cells from PBMCs, pooled from several time points, taken from a donor given antiretroviral therapy, either interrupted or continuous. Specified subset: naive CD4+ CD45RA+ CD45RO- T cells. The TCR comes from a pool of human donors with HIV. The chain uses TRBV5-1 and TRBJ2-1; possible D gene TRBD2, 5 bases. The CDR3 DNA follows: TGCGCCAGCAGCCCCAGGACTCAGACCTACAATGAGCAGTTCTTC. Translating gives CASSPRTQTYNEQFF. Based on the CDR3 plus reference TRBV5-1 and TRBJ2-1, the full variable domain is KAGVTQTPRYLIKTRGQQVTLSCSPISGHRSVSWYQQTPGQGLQFLFEYFSETQRNKGNFPGRFSGRQFSNSRSEMNVSTLELGDSALYLCASSPRTQTYNEQFFGPGTRLTVL.